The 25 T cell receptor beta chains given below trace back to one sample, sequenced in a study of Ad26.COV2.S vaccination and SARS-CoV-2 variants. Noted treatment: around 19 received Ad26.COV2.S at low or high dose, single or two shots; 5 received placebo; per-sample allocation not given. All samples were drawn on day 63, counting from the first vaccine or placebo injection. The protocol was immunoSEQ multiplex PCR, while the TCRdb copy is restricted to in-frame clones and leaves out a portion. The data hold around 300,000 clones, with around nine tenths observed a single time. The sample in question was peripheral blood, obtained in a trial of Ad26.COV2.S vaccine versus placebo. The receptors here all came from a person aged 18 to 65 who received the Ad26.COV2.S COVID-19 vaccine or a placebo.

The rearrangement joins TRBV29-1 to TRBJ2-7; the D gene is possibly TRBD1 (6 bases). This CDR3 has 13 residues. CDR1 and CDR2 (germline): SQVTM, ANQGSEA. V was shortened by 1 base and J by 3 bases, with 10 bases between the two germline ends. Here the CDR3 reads CSVEVPRGYEQYF. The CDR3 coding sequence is TGCAGCGTTGAAGTCCCCAGGGGCTACGAGCAGTACTTC.

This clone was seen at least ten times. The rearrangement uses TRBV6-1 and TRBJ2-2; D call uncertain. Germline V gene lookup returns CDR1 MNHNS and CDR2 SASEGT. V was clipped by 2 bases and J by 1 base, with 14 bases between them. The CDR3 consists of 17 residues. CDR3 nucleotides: TGTGCCAGCAGTGAACCTGAGATTGGATTGAACACCGGGGAGCTGTTTTTT. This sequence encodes CASSEPEIGLNTGELFF.

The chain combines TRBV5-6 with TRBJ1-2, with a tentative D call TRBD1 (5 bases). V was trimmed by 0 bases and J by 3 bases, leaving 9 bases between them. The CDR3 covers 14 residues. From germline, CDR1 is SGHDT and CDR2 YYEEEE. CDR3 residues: CASSLVPGHYGYTF. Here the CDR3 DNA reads TGTGCCAGCAGCTTGGTACCGGGACACTATGGCTACACCTTC.

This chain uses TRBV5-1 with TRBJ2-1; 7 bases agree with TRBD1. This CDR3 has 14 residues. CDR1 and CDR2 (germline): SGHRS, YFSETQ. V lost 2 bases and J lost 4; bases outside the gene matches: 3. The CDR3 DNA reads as TGCGCCAGCAGCTTCGACAGGGCGTACAATGAGCAGTTCTTC. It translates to CASSFDRAYNEQFF.

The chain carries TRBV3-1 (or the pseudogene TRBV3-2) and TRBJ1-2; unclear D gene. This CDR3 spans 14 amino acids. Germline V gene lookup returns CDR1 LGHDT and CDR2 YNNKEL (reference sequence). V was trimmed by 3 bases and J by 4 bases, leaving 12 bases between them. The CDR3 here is CASSHGWGSYGYTF. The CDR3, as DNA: TGTGCCAGCAGCCACGGCTGGGGTTCCTATGGCTACACCTTC.

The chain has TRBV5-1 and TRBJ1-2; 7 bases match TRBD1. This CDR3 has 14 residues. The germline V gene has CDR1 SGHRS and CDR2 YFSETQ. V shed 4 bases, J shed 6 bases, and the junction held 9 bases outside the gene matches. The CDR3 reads CASSSYRGPHGYTF. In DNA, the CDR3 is TGCGCCAGCAGCAGCTACAGGGGCCCTCATGGCTACACCTTC.

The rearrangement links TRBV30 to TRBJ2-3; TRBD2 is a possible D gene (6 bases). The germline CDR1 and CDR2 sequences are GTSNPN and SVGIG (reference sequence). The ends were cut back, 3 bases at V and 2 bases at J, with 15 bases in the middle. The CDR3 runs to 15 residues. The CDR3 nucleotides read TGTGCCTGGAGAAGGACGGGAGACCCCACAGATACGCAGTATTTT. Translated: CAWRRTGDPTDTQYF.

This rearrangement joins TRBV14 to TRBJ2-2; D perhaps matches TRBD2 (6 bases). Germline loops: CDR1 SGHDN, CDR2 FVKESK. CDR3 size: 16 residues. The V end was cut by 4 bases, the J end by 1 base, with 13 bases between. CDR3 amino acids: CASSPRVAENTGELFF. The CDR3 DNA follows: TGTGCCAGCAGCCCGCGAGTAGCGGAGAACACCGGGGAGCTGTTTTTT.

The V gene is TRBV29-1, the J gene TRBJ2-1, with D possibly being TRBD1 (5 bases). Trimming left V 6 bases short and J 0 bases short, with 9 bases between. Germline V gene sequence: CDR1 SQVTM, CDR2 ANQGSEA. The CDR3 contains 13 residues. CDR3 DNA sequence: TGCAGCGTGGCGACAGTCTCCTACAATGAGCAGTTCTTC. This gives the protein CSVATVSYNEQFF.

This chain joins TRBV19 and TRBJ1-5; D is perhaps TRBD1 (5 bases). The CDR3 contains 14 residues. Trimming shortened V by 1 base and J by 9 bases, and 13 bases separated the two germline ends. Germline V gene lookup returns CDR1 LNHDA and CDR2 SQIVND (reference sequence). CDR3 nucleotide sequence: TGTGCCAGTAGTATAGGAAGGGGTCGGGGGCCCCAGCATTTT. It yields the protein CASSIGRGRGPQHF.

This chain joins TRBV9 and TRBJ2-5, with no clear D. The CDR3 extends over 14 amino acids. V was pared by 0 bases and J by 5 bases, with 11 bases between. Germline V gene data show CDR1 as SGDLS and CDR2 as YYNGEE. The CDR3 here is CASSVADGWETQYF. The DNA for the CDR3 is TGTGCCAGCAGCGTAGCAGACGGTTGGGAGACCCAGTACTTC.

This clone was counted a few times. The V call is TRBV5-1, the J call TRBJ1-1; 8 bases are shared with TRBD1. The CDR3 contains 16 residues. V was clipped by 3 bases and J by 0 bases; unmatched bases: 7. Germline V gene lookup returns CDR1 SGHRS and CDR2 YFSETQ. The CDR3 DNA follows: TGCGCCAGCAGCTCAAATCCGGGACAGGTGAACACTGAAGCTTTCTTT. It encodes CASSSNPGQVNTEAFF. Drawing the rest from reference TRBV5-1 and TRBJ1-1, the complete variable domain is KAGVTQTPRYLIKTRGQQVTLSCSPISGHRSVSWYQQTPGQGLQFLFEYFSETQRNKGNFPGRFSGRQFSNSRSEMNVSTLELGDSALYLCASSSNPGQVNTEAFFGQGTRLTVV.

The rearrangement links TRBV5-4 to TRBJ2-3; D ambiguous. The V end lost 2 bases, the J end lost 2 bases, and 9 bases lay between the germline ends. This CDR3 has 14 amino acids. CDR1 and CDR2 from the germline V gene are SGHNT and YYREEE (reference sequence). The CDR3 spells CASSFTAPTDTQYF. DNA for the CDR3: TGTGCCAGCAGCTTTACGGCTCCCACAGATACGCAGTATTTT.

The chain's CDR3 is CASSLGVTGLTEAFF. CDR3 nucleotide sequence: TGTGCCAGCAGCTTGGGGGTGACAGGGCTCACTGAAGCTTTCTTT. This sequence joins TRBV11-2 and TRBJ1-1; 7 bases line up with TRBD1. V shed 3 bases and J 4 bases; nucleotides not matched to a gene: 8. Germline values: CDR1 SGHAT, CDR2 FQNNGV. This CDR3 contains 15 residues. Supplemented by reference TRBV11-2 and TRBJ1-1, the full variable domain reads EAGVAQSPRYKIIEKRQSVAFWCNPISGHATLYWYQQILGQGPKLLIQFQNNGVVDDSQLPKDRFSAERLKGVDSTLKIQPAKLEDSAVYLCASSLGVTGLTEAFFGQGTRLTVV.

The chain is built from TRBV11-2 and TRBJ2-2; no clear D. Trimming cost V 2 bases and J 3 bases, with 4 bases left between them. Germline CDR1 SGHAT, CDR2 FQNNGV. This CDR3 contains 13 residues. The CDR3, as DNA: TGTGCCAGCAGCTTATGGGACACCGGGGAGCTGTTTTTT. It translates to CASSLWDTGELFF.

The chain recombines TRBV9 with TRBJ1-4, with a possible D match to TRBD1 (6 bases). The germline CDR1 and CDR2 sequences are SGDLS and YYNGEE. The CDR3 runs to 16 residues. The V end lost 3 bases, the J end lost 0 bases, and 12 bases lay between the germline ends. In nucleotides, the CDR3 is TGTGCCAGCAGCGCCAACGGACAGCCAACTAATGAAAAACTGTTTTTT. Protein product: CASSANGQPTNEKLFF.

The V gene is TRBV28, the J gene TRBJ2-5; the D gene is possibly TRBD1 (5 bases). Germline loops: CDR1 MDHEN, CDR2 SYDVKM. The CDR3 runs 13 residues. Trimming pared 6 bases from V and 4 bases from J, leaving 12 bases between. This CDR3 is CASSHRLLETQYF. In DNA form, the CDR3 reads TGTGCCAGCAGCCACAGGCTACTAGAGACCCAGTACTTC.

DNA for the CDR3: TGTGCCAGCAGCTTGGTCCCTAGCGGGAGGGCGTTGAATGAGCAGTTCTTC. It codes for CASSLVPSGRALNEQFF. This chain joins TRBV5-6 and TRBJ2-1; 12 nucleotides align to TRBD2. From germline, CDR1 is SGHDT and CDR2 YYEEEE. The V gene end was trimmed by 0 bases and the J gene end by 7 bases; junction bases not matched to a gene: 8. The CDR3 sequence is 17 residues long.

The CDR3 reads CASSQEVAGIPYEQYF. As DNA, the CDR3 is TGCGCCAGCAGCCAAGAAGTAGCGGGAATCCCCTACGAGCAGTACTTC. The rearrangement uses TRBV4-1 and TRBJ2-7; 8 nucleotides line up with TRBD2. Germline trimming cut 0 bases from V and 2 bases from J; bases unmatched to any gene: 6. Germline lookup yields CDR1 MGHRA and CDR2 YSYEKL. This CDR3 is 16 amino acids long.

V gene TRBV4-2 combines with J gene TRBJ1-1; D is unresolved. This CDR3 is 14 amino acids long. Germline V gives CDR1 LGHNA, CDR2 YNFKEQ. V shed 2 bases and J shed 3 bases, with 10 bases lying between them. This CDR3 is CASSQLEGDTEAFF. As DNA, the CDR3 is TGTGCCAGCAGCCAACTTGAGGGTGACACTGAAGCTTTCTTT.

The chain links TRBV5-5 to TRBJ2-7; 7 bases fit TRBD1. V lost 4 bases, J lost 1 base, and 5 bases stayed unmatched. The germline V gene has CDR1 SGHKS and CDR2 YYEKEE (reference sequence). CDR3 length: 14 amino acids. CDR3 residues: CASSQGEASYEQYF. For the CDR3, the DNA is TGTGCCAGCAGCCAGGGGGAAGCATCCTACGAGCAGTACTTC.

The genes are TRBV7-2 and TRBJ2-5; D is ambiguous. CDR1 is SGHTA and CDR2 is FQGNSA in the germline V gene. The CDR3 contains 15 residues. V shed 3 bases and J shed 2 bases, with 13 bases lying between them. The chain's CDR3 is CASSLHWAEQETQYF. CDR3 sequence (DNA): TGTGCCAGCAGCTTGCACTGGGCTGAACAAGAGACCCAGTACTTC.

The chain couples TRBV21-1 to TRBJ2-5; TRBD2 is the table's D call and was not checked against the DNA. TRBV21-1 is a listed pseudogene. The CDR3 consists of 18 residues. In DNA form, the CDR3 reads TGTGCCAGCAGCAAAGTCGGAAGACTAGCGGGGGTAAAGGAGACCCAGTACTTC. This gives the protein CASSKVGRLAGVKETQYF.

The CDR3 DNA reads as TGTGCCAGCAGTGTAGCGGGAGGGCAGTCCTACGAGCAGTACTTC. Amino acid sequence: CASSVAGGQSYEQYF. This rearrangement joins TRBV6-4 to TRBJ2-7; TRBD2 matches at 11 bases. Germline assignment: CDR1 MRHNA and CDR2 SNTAGT. V was clipped by 4 bases and J by 1 base; unmatched bases: 3. The CDR3 totals 15 residues.

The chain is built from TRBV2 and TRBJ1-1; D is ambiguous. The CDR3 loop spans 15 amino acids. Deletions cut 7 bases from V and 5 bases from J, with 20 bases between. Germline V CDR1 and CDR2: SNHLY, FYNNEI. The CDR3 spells CASKVVGTRRTEAFF. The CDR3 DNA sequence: TGTGCCAGCAAGGTTGTGGGAACTCGGAGGACTGAAGCTTTCTTT.